One and the same sample provided the 27 T cell receptor beta chains below, sequenced in a study of neurological immune-mediated disorders. As to time point: technical triplicate 3. TCRdb used MiXCR to reprocess the 5' RACE reads, holding one entry per CDR3 protein. Of about 45,000 distinct CDR3 sequences in the sample, about a fifth were seen once. The sequencing sample was made of PBMCs. The receptor source for this set is a man in his 60s with HTLV-1-associated myelopathy (HAM/TSP).

This clonotype occurred many times. The rearrangement links TRBV7-2 to TRBJ2-3; TRBD2 agrees at 12 bases. Germline values: CDR1 SGHTA, CDR2 FQGNSA. This CDR3 has 19 residues. The V segment lost 4 bases and the J segment 0 bases; nucleotides outside the gene matches: 11. The CDR3, as DNA: TGTGCCAGCAGCTACGGGACTAGCGGGTTGTATGGGAGCACAGATACGCAGTATTTT. Protein sequence: CASSYGTSGLYGSTDTQYF. Full variable domain (rest looked up from reference TRBV7-2 and TRBJ2-3): GAGVSQSPSNKVTEKGKDVELRCDPISGHTALYWYRQSLGQGLEFLIYFQGNSAPDKSGLPSDRFSAERTGGSVSTLTIQRTQQEDSAVYLCASSYGTSGLYGSTDTQYFGPGTRLTVL.

This clonotype was observed at least ten times. This chain connects TRBV3-1 to TRBJ2-1; 10 bases map to TRBD2. The CDR3 runs 19 residues. Unmatched junction bases numbered 19, after V lost 5 bases and J lost 6 bases. Per the germline V gene, CDR1 is LGHDT and CDR2 is YNNKEL (reference sequence). This chain's CDR3 is CASSGVRRAGLALSNEQFF. The DNA for the CDR3 is TGTGCCAGCAGCGGAGTCCGTAGGGCGGGACTAGCGTTGTCCAATGAGCAGTTCTTC.

The sample holds many counts of this clonotype. The V gene is TRBV29-1, the J gene TRBJ1-1; 7 nucleotides match TRBD1. CDR3 length equals 14 residues. Trimming took 3 bases from V and 4 from J; bases not matched to a gene: 8. Germline assignment: CDR1 SQVTM and CDR2 ANQGSEA. CDR3 loop: CSVDVGRGSTEAFF. CDR3 coding DNA: TGCAGCGTTGACGTCGGCAGGGGGTCCACTGAAGCTTTCTTT.

This clonotype appeared many times. This chain links TRBV6-2 or TRBV6-3 with TRBJ2-2; a weak D match, TRBD2 (5 bases). V was cut by 4 bases and J by 2 bases, with 11 bases left in between. The CDR3 loop spans 15 amino acids. Germline values: CDR1 MNHEY, CDR2 SVGEGT. CDR3 DNA sequence: TGTGCCAGCAGTTTAGGACTGTTCAACACCGGGGAGCTGTTTTTT. The encoded protein is CASSLGLFNTGELFF.

The chain employs TRBV7-2 and TRBJ2-1; D is unclear. V lost 1 base and J 0 bases, leaving 7 bases between the germline ends. In germline, CDR1 is SGHTA, CDR2 FQGNSA. The CDR3 sequence is 15 residues long. The CDR3 sequence: CASSLVPGSYNEQFF. The CDR3 coding sequence is TGTGCCAGCAGCTTAGTTCCGGGCTCCTACAATGAGCAGTTCTTC.

This clonotype appeared many times. The V gene is TRBV20-1, the J gene TRBJ1-2; perhaps TRBD1 as D (5 bases). V shed 0 bases and J shed 8 bases, with 13 bases lying between them. The germline gives CDR1 DFQATT, CDR2 SNEGSKA (reference sequence). This CDR3 comprises 13 residues. The CDR3 coding sequence is TGCAGTGCTAGAGATGCCAGGGTGCAGGGCTACACCTTC. Encoded protein: CSARDARVQGYTF.

This clonotype was counted at least ten times. This chain uses TRBV20-1 with TRBJ2-5, with D unclear. Trimming took off 4 bases at V and 5 bases at J, with 11 bases between the two ends. The CDR3 has 12 amino acids. Germline values: CDR1 DFQATT, CDR2 SNEGSKA (reference sequence). The CDR3 loop reads CSAKPNSETQYF. The DNA of the CDR3 is TGCAGTGCTAAACCAAACTCGGAGACCCAGTACTTC.

This clonotype has at least ten counts. V gene TRBV12-3 or TRBV12-4 combines with J gene TRBJ2-1, with D perhaps TRBD2 (6 bases). The ends were cut back, 1 base at V and 7 bases at J, with 11 bases in the middle. CDR3 length: 14 residues. The DNA of the CDR3 is TGTGCCAGCAGTTTAGGGTCGGGGAGGAATGAGCAGTTCTTC. Residues: CASSLGSGRNEQFF.

This clonotype has at least ten counts. The V call is TRBV3-1, the J call TRBJ1-1, with D unresolved. The CDR3 loop spans 12 amino acids. Germline CDR1 LGHDT, CDR2 YNNKEL (reference sequence). The V gene lost 4 bases and the J gene lost 0 bases, with 3 bases spanning the gap. The CDR3 reads CASSLMNTEAFF. The DNA for the CDR3 is TGTGCCAGCAGCCTCATGAACACTGAAGCTTTCTTT.

This clonotype was counted ten times or more. J is TRBJ1-1 and V is TRBV7-2; D possibly corresponds to TRBD1 (6 bases). CDR3 length equals 15 residues. In germline, CDR1 is SGHTA, CDR2 FQGNSA. V shed 4 bases and J shed 4 bases, with 16 bases lying between them. The CDR3 region has the DNA TGTGCCAGCAGCTCCTTAACAGGGCGGAGCACTGAAGCTTTCTTT. Its protein is CASSSLTGRSTEAFF.

This clonotype has at least ten counts. This sequence joins TRBV20-1 and TRBJ2-2; no clear D. The CDR3 is made up of 16 amino acids. The V gene lost 5 bases and the J gene lost 2 bases, with 18 bases spanning the gap. CDR1 and CDR2 from the germline V gene are DFQATT and SNEGSKA (reference sequence). The CDR3 DNA sequence: TGCAGTGCTCCTAGACCGACCGACCTTAACACCGGGGAGCTGTTTTTT. Residues: CSAPRPTDLNTGELFF.

In its sample, this clonotype was seen many times. The V and J genes are TRBV28 and TRBJ1-1; a weak D match, TRBD1 (5 bases). V lost 2 bases and J 4 bases, leaving 11 bases between the germline ends. Germline V lookup: CDR1 MDHEN, CDR2 SYDVKM. The CDR3 spans 14 residues. The CDR3 sequence is CASSLRQGFTEAFF. CDR3 DNA sequence: TGTGCCAGCAGTTTACGGCAGGGATTCACTGAAGCTTTCTTT.

The table lists this clonotype with many counts. The chain recombines TRBV5-1 with TRBJ1-3; D ambiguous. The CDR3 has 15 amino acids. CDR1 and CDR2 (germline): SGHRS, YFSETQ. Between the trimmed V and J ends, which lost 4 bases and 0 bases, there was a span of 11 bases. The CDR3 sequence is CASSPRPDSGNTIYF. The CDR3 bases are TGCGCCAGCAGCCCGCGGCCGGACTCTGGAAACACCATATATTTT.

As concerns this clonotype: The junction does not match germline at one end; this may be a read error. The chain carries TRBV4-1 and TRBJ1-1, with D tentatively TRBD1 (6 bases). This CDR3 region has 16 residues. Germline values: CDR1 MGHRA, CDR2 YSYEKL. The chain's CDR3 is CASSQETPRGNTEAYF. The CDR3 coding sequence is TGCGCCAGCAGCCAAGAAACCCCCAGGGGTAACACTGAAGCTTACTTT.

This clonotype was seen at least ten times. The V and J genes are TRBV3-1 and TRBJ2-5, with 7 bases matching TRBD1. Germline CDR1 reads LGHDT; CDR2 reads YNNKEL (reference sequence). V was clipped by 6 bases and J by 5 bases; unmatched bases: 12. This CDR3 has 15 amino acids. Here the CDR3 DNA reads TGTGCCAGCAGTCAAACACAGGGGCTCCGGGAGACCCAGTACTTC. This codes for CASSQTQGLRETQYF.

This clonotype came up many times. CDR3 sequence reads: CASSVRGQGAGELFF. DNA of the CDR3: TGTGCCAGCAGTGTCCGAGGACAGGGGGCCGGGGAGCTGTTTTTT. This rearrangement joins TRBV6-1 to TRBJ2-2; TRBD1 agrees at 10 bases. Trimming took 4 bases from V and 6 from J; bases not matched to a gene: 5. Germline V gene sequence: CDR1 MNHNS, CDR2 SASEGT. The CDR3 runs to 15 residues.

There are many counts of this clonotype. The rearrangement links TRBV20-1 to TRBJ2-1, with 13 bases aligning to TRBD2. The trim removed 1 base at V and 1 base at J, leaving 10 bases unmatched. The CDR3 is made up of 19 amino acids. From germline, CDR1 is DFQATT and CDR2 SNEGSKA (reference sequence). For the CDR3, the DNA is TGCAGTGCTAGAGGTCCGGGACTAGCGGGGCGCTCATCCTACAATGAGCAGTTCTTC. Its translation is CSARGPGLAGRSSYNEQFF.

The CDR3 region is CASSPDVASGSNEQFF. Here the CDR3 DNA reads TGTGCCAGTAGTCCTGACGTTGCTAGCGGGAGCAATGAGCAGTTCTTC. This sequence joins TRBV19 and TRBJ2-1; TRBD2 matches 10 bases. Germline lookup yields CDR1 LNHDA and CDR2 SQIVND (reference sequence). This CDR3 spans 16 amino acids. J was trimmed by 6 bases and V by 5 bases; bases with no gene match: 10. Supplemented by reference TRBV19 and TRBJ2-1, the full variable domain reads DGGITQSPKYLFRKEGQNVTLSCEQNLNHDAMYWYRQDPGQGLRLIYYSQIVNDFQKGDIAEGYSVSREKKESFPLTVTSAQKNPTAFYLCASSPDVASGSNEQFFGPGTRLTVL.

V usage is TRBV6-5 and J usage is TRBJ2-2, with 7 bases identical to TRBD2. The length of the CDR3 is 15 residues. The germline V gene encodes CDR1 MNHEY and CDR2 SVGAGI. V lost 7 bases and J lost 0; bases outside the gene matches: 5. This CDR3 is CASTREPSNTGELFF. CDR3 nucleotides: TGTGCCAGCACGCGGGAGCCCTCGAACACCGGGGAGCTGTTTTTT.

This clonotype has at least ten counts. The rearrangement links TRBV21-1 to TRBJ1-6. TRBV21-1 is a pseudogene segment. The CDR3 is 16 amino acids. The CDR3 reads CASSKSVGTGGSPLHF. The CDR3 DNA reads as TGTGCCAGCAGCAAGTCGGTCGGGACTGGCGGGTCACCCCTCCACTTT.

This clonotype was counted at least ten times. The CDR3 region has the DNA TGCGCCAGCAGCGATCCTAGCCTCACAGATACGCAGTATTTT. Its translation: CASSDPSLTDTQYF. This chain uses TRBV5-1 with TRBJ2-3, with D tentatively TRBD2 (5 bases). Germline V lookup: CDR1 SGHRS, CDR2 YFSETQ. Trimming cost V 4 bases and J 2 bases, with 11 bases left between them. This CDR3 region has 14 residues.

In this sample, this clonotype turned up many times. The rearrangement links TRBV2 to TRBJ2-4; 7 nucleotides match TRBD1. Per germline, CDR1 SNHLY and CDR2 FYNNEI. V lost 5 bases to trimming and J lost 6 bases; unmatched junction nucleotides: 4. This CDR3 has 13 amino acids. The CDR3 spells CASSQTGPNIQYF. CDR3 nucleotide sequence: TGTGCCAGCAGTCAGACAGGGCCAAACATTCAGTACTTC.

This clonotype was seen ten or more times. This chain links TRBV7-9 with TRBJ1-1, with D possibly TRBD1 on 5 matching bases. Germline CDR1 reads SEHNR; CDR2 reads FQNEAQ (reference sequence). The V end was cut by 3 bases, the J end by 7 bases, with 21 bases between. The CDR3 sequence is 16 residues long. Written as DNA, the CDR3 is TGTGCCAGCAGCTTTTGGGGTAAGGAGCAGAGGGGTGAAGCTTTCTTT. Its protein is CASSFWGKEQRGEAFF.

Many counts were recorded for this clonotype. The chain is built from TRBV6-2 or TRBV6-3 and TRBJ1-1; 7 positions agree with TRBD1. This CDR3 is 16 amino acids long. J was trimmed by 6 bases and V by 5 bases; bases with no gene match: 15. From germline, CDR1 is MNHEY and CDR2 SVGEGT. DNA for the CDR3: TGTGCCAGCAGTCTAATCCAGGGGCGCCAGGGGGCTGAAGCTTTCTTT. As protein: CASSLIQGRQGAEAFF.

This clonotype was detected ten times or more. V and J are TRBV6-7 and TRBJ2-3; tentative D call: TRBD1 (6 bases). TRBV6-7 is reported as an ORF; its role is uncertain. Trimming took off 2 bases at V and 5 bases at J, with 14 bases between the two ends. CDR3 size: 15 residues. CDR3 amino acids: CASSYRGRGKDTQYF. CDR3 bases: TGTGCCAGCAGTTACAGGGGCAGGGGAAAAGATACGCAGTATTTT.

This clonotype was picked up many times. The chain recombines TRBV20-1 with TRBJ2-7, with TRBD1 matching over 7 bases. The junction had 5 bases not matched to a gene; V was cut back by 0 bases and J by 6 bases. Germline V CDR1 and CDR2: DFQATT, SNEGSKA (reference sequence). This CDR3 region has 13 residues. The CDR3 DNA is TGCAGTGCTAGAGATCGGGACAGACCCGAGCAGTACTTC. This codes for CSARDRDRPEQYF.

This clonotype occurred a few times. The chain uses TRBV7-3 and TRBJ2-1, with D hard to call. CDR1 and CDR2 (germline): SGHTA, FQGTGA. This CDR3 has 12 amino acids. Trimming cost V 1 base and J 6 bases, with 4 bases left between them. DNA of the CDR3: TGTGCCAGCAGCTTAAATGGCAATGAGCAGTTCTTC. Its translation: CASSLNGNEQFF. Looking up the rest from reference TRBV7-3 and TRBJ2-1 gives the full variable domain: GAGVSQTPSNKVTEKGKYVELRCDPISGHTALYWYRQSLGQGPEFLIYFQGTGAADDSGLPNDRFFAVRPEGSVSTLKIQRTERGDSAVYLCASSLNGNEQFFGPGTRLTVL.